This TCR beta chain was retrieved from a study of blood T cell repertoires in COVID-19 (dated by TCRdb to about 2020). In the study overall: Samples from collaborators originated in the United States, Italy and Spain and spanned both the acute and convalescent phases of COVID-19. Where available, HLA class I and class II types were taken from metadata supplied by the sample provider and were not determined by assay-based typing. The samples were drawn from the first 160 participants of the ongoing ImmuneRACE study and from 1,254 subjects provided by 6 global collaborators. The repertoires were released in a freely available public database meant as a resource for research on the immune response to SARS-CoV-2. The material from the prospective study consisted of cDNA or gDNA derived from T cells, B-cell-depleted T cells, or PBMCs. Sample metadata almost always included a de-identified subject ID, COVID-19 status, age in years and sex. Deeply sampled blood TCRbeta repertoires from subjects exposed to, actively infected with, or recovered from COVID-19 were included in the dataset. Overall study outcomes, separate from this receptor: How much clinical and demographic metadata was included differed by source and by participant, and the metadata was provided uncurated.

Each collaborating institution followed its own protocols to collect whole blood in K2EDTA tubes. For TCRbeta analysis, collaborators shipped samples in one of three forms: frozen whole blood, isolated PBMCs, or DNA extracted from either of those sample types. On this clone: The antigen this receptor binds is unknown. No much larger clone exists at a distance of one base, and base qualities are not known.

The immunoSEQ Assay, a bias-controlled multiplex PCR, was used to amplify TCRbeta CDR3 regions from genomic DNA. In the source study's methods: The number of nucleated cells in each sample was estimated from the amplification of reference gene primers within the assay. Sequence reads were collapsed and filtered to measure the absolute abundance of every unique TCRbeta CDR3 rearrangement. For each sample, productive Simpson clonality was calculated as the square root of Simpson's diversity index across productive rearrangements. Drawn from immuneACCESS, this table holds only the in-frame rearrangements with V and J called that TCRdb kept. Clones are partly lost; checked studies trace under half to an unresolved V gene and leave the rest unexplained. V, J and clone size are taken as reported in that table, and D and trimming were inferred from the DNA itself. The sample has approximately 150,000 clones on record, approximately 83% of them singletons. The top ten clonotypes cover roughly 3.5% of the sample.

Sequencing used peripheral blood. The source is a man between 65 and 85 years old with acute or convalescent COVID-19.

The CDR3 reads as follows: CASSEKAGMVNTGELFF. The nucleotides are TGTGCCAGCAGTGAGAAAGCGGGAATGGTTAACACCGGGGAGCTGTTTTTT. The chain couples TRBV6-4 to TRBJ2-2; 7 bases in the middle match TRBD2. Its CDR3 holds 17 amino acids, cysteine through phenylalanine. Only the CDR3 DNA stays, 51 bases, in frame from base 1. For CDR1 and CDR2, the germline V gene lists MRHNA and SNTAGT. V ends up 3 bases short and J 2 bases short, with an unmatched junction base count of 9.